Below, one T cell receptor (beta chain) is given with its context. Its antigen is unidentified. The data were obtained in a study of T cells after yellow fever vaccination. Study findings and constraints: The appearance of a small share of clonotypes in both CD4 and CD8 compartments was observed.

TCRdb re-analysed the 5' RACE reads in MiXCR, keeping a single row per CDR3 protein. The sample lists around 350,000 distinct CDR3 sequences, roughly 11% occurring once. J was trimmed by 8 bases and V by 5 bases; bases with no gene match: 7. The germline V gene has CDR1 SEHNR and CDR2 FQNEAQ (reference sequence). There are 13 residues in the CDR3. The receptor's source is a man aged 18 to 29 who received the YFV17D yellow fever vaccine. This material consisted of PBMCs, taken on the day of the first yellow fever vaccination. The chain employs TRBV7-9 and TRBJ1-2; the match to TRBD1 covers 8 bases. The CDR3 coding sequence is TGTGCCAGCAGCCTCTCCGGGACAGGCGGCTACACCTTC. Protein product: CASSLSGTGGYTF.